The TCR beta chain described here comes from a study of blood T cell repertoires in COVID-19. In the study overall: Nucleic acid was either cDNA or gDNA, and it came from T cells, B-cell-depleted T cells, or PBMCs.

Two negative PCRs, clearance, or symptom resolution had been documented for recovered Cohort 3 donors. Source study methods: Amplification of reference gene primers provided the estimated nucleated cell counts. Assay used: immunoSEQ multiplex PCR; TCRdb lists only in-frame clones, some missing. V, J and clone size are those of that table, while D and trimming were read from the DNA. The sample yields 200,000 to 250,000 clones, roughly 89% seen once. Source material: PBMCs or T cells enriched from blood (not recorded which). This TCR was sampled from a woman in her twenties or thirties who had recovered from COVID-19.

The CDR3 protein is CASSMIAGSPQETQYF. The CDR3 region has the DNA TGCGCCAGCAGCATGATAGCGGGAAGCCCACAAGAGACCCAGTACTTC. V usage is TRBV5-1 and J usage is TRBJ2-5; TRBD2 aligns across 8 bases. The CDR3 spans 16 residues. V gave up 4 bases and J gave up 2 bases; unmatched junction bases: 10. The germline CDR1 and CDR2 sequences are SGHRS and YFSETQ.